One sample yielded the 20 T cell receptor beta chains listed below, sequenced in a study of blood T cells in healthy people across ages. With a J-beta primer mix and a sample-barcoded 5' primer, a second PCR ran about 6 to 11 cycles. TCRdb reprocessed the 5' RACE reads with MiXCR, giving one entry per CDR3 protein. Counted here are over 1,300,000 distinct CDR3 sequences, approximately 60% occurring once; the ten biggest clones make up 5.5% to 8%. Sample: blood. The origin of the receptors is a man aged 18 to 35 in good health.

This clonotype was counted only a few times. V usage is TRBV6-2 or TRBV6-3 and J usage is TRBJ2-2, with D perhaps matching TRBD1 (6 bases). Trimming cost V 6 bases and J 4 bases, with 12 bases left between them. The germline V gene encodes CDR1 MNHEY and CDR2 SVGEGT. The CDR3 is made up of 14 amino acids. CDR3 amino acids: CASRQGRGTGELFF. DNA of the CDR3: TGTGCCAGCAGACAGGGTCGGGGCACCGGGGAGCTGTTTTTT.

The V and J genes are TRBV6-2 or TRBV6-3 and TRBJ2-5, with 7 bases that match TRBD2. The J call may be mistaken, given a closer DNA end match to TRBJ2-7. CDR1 MNHEY and CDR2 SVGEGT come from the germline V gene. The CDR3 length is 14 residues. The CDR3 DNA follows: TGTGCCAGCAGTTTCGGAGGACTAGGAAGCGAGCAGTACTTC. The encoded protein is CASSFGGLGSEQYF.

The chain recombines TRBV4-2 with TRBJ1-5; D is undetermined. Germline CDR1 reads LGHNA; CDR2 reads YNFKEQ. V was pared by 0 bases and J by 6 bases, with 12 bases between. The CDR3 is 15 amino acids. The CDR3: CASSQDGRRVQPQHF. For the CDR3, the DNA is TGTGCCAGCAGCCAAGATGGGCGGAGGGTTCAGCCCCAGCATTTT.

This chain uses TRBV4-1 with TRBJ1-6; 9 bases fit TRBD1. V lost 0 bases to trimming and J lost 5 bases; unmatched junction nucleotides: 8. Germline loops: CDR1 MGHRA, CDR2 YSYEKL. The CDR3 is made up of 18 amino acids. CDR3 protein: CASSQDRTGGGNNSPLHF. CDR3 sequence (DNA): TGCGCCAGCAGCCAAGACCGTACAGGGGGCGGAAATAATTCACCCCTCCACTTT.

This chain joins TRBV4-2 and TRBJ1-6, with D maybe TRBD1 (6 bases). The CDR3 has 15 amino acids. Germline V gives CDR1 LGHNA, CDR2 YNFKEQ. Between the trimmed V and J ends, which lost 1 base and 10 bases, there was a span of 14 bases. CDR3: CASSQGGAGRSPLHF. As DNA, the CDR3 is TGTGCCAGCAGCCAAGGGGGGGCAGGGAGGTCACCCCTCCACTTT.

This clonotype was counted only a few times. The V call is TRBV7-2, the J call TRBJ1-2, with D perhaps TRBD1 (5 bases). Germline CDR1 is SGHTA and CDR2 is FQGNSA. V was pared by 6 bases and J by 3 bases, with 14 bases between. This CDR3 has 14 amino acids. Here the CDR3 reads CASRSPGSYYGYTF. The CDR3, as DNA: TGTGCCAGCAGGTCGCCAGGGTCTTACTATGGCTACACCTTC.

The chain is built from TRBV7-9 and TRBJ2-7, with D possibly being TRBD2 (5 bases). The assigned J gene may be wrong: the sequence end matches TRBJ2-5 better. This CDR3 region has 16 residues. CDR1 and CDR2 (germline): SEHNR, FQNEAQ (reference sequence). The CDR3 bases are TGTGCCAGCAGCTTAGGTTATCGGGGAGAGGGAGAGACCCAGTACTTC. This encodes CASSLGYRGEGETQYF.

This clonotype has a handful of counts. The rearrangement uses TRBV12-3 or TRBV12-4 and TRBJ1-2; 7 bases match TRBD1. This CDR3 spans 17 amino acids. The V segment lost 0 bases and the J segment 2 bases; nucleotides outside the gene matches: 9. CDR3 sequence (DNA): TGTGCCAGCAGTTTAGCGGGGCAGGGGGAGAGGAACTATGGCTACACCTTC. Its protein product is CASSLAGQGERNYGYTF.

A single count supports this clonotype. The chain carries TRBV5-1 and TRBJ2-7; 9 bases map to TRBD2. Looked up from germline, CDR1 is SGHRS and CDR2 is YFSETQ. The CDR3 covers 17 residues. The junction had 7 bases not matched to a gene; V was cut back by 0 bases and J by 0 bases. The CDR3 DNA reads as TGCGCCAGCAGCTTGGCCTTTAATAGCGGGAGCTCCTACGAGCAGTACTTC. Protein: CASSLAFNSGSSYEQYF.

The rearrangement joins TRBV5-1 to TRBJ1-1; TRBD1 aligns across 7 bases. CDR1 is SGHRS and CDR2 is YFSETQ in the germline V gene. This CDR3 region has 15 residues. The V and J ends lost 4 bases and 7 bases, in that order; junction bases with no gene match: 13. CDR3 nucleotide sequence: TGCGCCAGCAGCCCCCAGAGTCCCAGGGGGGATGAAGCTTTCTTT. The encoded protein is CASSPQSPRGDEAFF.

The J gene is TRBJ2-1, the V gene TRBV29-1; D not resolved. Germline assignment: CDR1 SQVTM and CDR2 ANQGSEA. V lost 3 bases and J 3 bases, leaving 6 bases between the germline ends. This CDR3 contains 12 residues. CDR3 sequence (DNA): TGCAGCGTTGAGGCCAGCTACAATGAGCAGTTCTTC. Its protein is CSVEASYNEQFF.

This clonotype appeared a few times. The chain has TRBV18 and TRBJ2-3; 9 nucleotides align to TRBD2. This CDR3 is built from 16 residues. The germline CDR1 and CDR2 sequences are KGHSH and LQKENI. With V trimmed by 6 bases and J by 2 bases, 9 bases remained unmatched. The chain's CDR3 is CASSLRLADLTDTQYF. In DNA form, the CDR3 reads TGTGCCAGCTCTCTCCGACTAGCGGACCTCACAGATACGCAGTATTTT.

The CDR3 sequence: CASSQSTGGTYEQYF. CDR3 nucleotides: TGCGCCAGCAGCCAATCTACAGGGGGCACCTACGAGCAGTACTTC. The chain joins TRBV4-1 to TRBJ2-7; 9 bases match TRBD1. J was trimmed by 2 bases and V by 2 bases; bases with no gene match: 4. This CDR3 region has 15 residues. Germline CDR1 MGHRA, CDR2 YSYEKL.

For this clonotype: An end of the junction differs from the germline gene, which may be a read error. The chain combines TRBV9 with TRBJ2-1; the D is unclear. The CDR3 is made up of 14 amino acids. CDR1 is SGDLS and CDR2 is YYNGEE in the germline V gene. The CDR3 DNA is TGCGCCAGCAGCGTAGAAACAGCATACAATGAGCAGTTCTTC. Translation gives CASSVETAYNEQFF.

The J gene is TRBJ2-1, the V gene TRBV7-9; D unresolved. The germline V gene encodes CDR1 SEHNR and CDR2 FQNEAQ (reference sequence). The CDR3 spans 16 residues. V dropped 5 bases and J dropped 8 bases, with 22 bases sitting between them. CDR3 region: CASSPLSGVLLDEQFF. CDR3 bases: TGTGCCAGCAGCCCCCTGTCTGGGGTATTGTTAGATGAGCAGTTCTTC.

In this sample, this clonotype turned up once. V gene TRBV24-1 combines with J gene TRBJ2-3; TRBD2 matches 9 bases. V lost 5 bases and J lost 4; bases outside the gene matches: 3. The germline V gene has CDR1 KGHDR and CDR2 SFDVKD. This CDR3 comprises 14 residues. The CDR3 DNA follows: TGTGCCACCAGTGGTAGCGGGAGTTCAGATACGCAGTATTTT. Amino acid sequence: CATSGSGSSDTQYF.

V gene TRBV11-2 combines with J gene TRBJ1-1; no firm D call. The CDR3 sequence is 14 residues long. In germline, CDR1 is SGHAT, CDR2 FQNNGV. Trimming took 5 bases from V and 1 from J, leaving 11 bases between them. The CDR3 DNA reads TGTGCCAGCAGCCCCAGTTACCAGAACACTGAAGCTTTCTTT. Translation gives CASSPSYQNTEAFF.

Of note for this clonotype: A junction boundary mismatches the germline segment, possibly from a read error. The V call is TRBV12-3 or TRBV12-4, the J call TRBJ2-3; D is possibly TRBD1 (6 bases). This CDR3 comprises 16 residues. The chain's CDR3 is CASSSGKGLRTDAQYF. In DNA, the CDR3 is TGTGCCAGCAGTTCCGGGAAGGGGCTAAGGACAGATGCGCAGTATTTT.

The chain links TRBV5-1 to TRBJ2-4; 7 bases align to TRBD1. The J call could be wrong; TRBJ2-7 is a better fit for the DNA end. The CDR3 is made up of 13 amino acids. Germline loops: CDR1 SGHRS, CDR2 YFSETQ. The CDR3 loop is CASRRDSLNEQYF. In DNA, the CDR3 is TGCGCCAGCAGACGGGACAGTCTCAACGAGCAGTACTTC.

This chain links TRBV29-1 with TRBJ2-1, with D possibly TRBD2 on 5 matching bases. The CDR3 spans 13 residues. CDR1 is SQVTM, CDR2 ANQGSEA, per germline. Trimming left V 7 bases short and J 4 bases short, with 14 bases between. As DNA, the CDR3 is TGCAGCGGACGCCCCCGGACTTACAATGAGCAGTTCTTC. It codes for CSGRPRTYNEQFF.